The rows below give T cell receptor beta chains drawn from one sample of a study of spatial heterogeneity in lung cancer. Using its own MiXCR run on the 5' RACE reads, TCRdb lists one record per CDR3 protein. The repertoire holds 95,000 to 120,000 distinct CDR3 sequences, with about 10% as singletons. The sample was PBMCs, taken at follow-up. The source of these receptors is a female donor with early-stage non-small cell lung cancer. Each CDR3 is given with its conserved first and last residue. Fields, in order: V gene, D gene, J gene, clone size, CDR3 DNA, CDR3 protein. The D gene is left open where the match is weak. Expanded clones get a size class; other rows say once, few or many, or leave the size out.

TRBV19	-	TRBJ1-1	-	TGTGCCAGTAGTATAGAAGACTGGGGAACGAACACTGAAGCTTTCTTT	CASSIEDWGTNTEAFF
TRBV5-1	-	TRBJ1-2	many	TGCGCCAGCAGCTTGGAGGGTGGCTACACCTTC	CASSLEGGYTF
TRBV4-3	TRBD2	TRBJ2-3	many	TGCGCCAGCAGCCCTGTGGGGACTAGTCCAACAGATACGCAGTATTTT	CASSPVGTSPTDTQYF
TRBV5-4	TRBD1	TRBJ1-4	few	TGTGCCAGCAGCCAACGAACAGGGGCGCCTGGAAAACTGTTTTTT	CASSQRTGAPGKLFF
TRBV30	-	TRBJ2-1	-	TGTGCCTGGAGTGTAGGGCGGTCCCGAGAGCAGTTCTTC	CAWSVGRSREQFF
TRBV7-3	-	TRBJ2-1	few	TGTGCCAGCAGCTTAGGTTTGCTAAGCTCCTACAATGAGCAGTTCTTC	CASSLGLLSSYNEQFF
TRBV7-2	-	TRBJ2-3	-	TGTGCCAGCAGCGTCGACTATACCACAGATACGCAGTATTTT	CASSVDYTTDTQYF
TRBV7-8	-	TRBJ1-5	once	TGTGCCAGCAGCCAGAGGGGGGGTCGGGGTCAGCCCCAACATTTT	CASSQRGGRGQPQHF
TRBV7-2	TRBD2	TRBJ2-1	-	TGTGCCAGCAGCTCCGAAGGACTAGTTTCCAATGAGCAGTTCTTC	CASSSEGLVSNEQFF
TRBV4-1	-	TRBJ1-3	-	TGCGCCAGCAGCCCCGGATTTGGGTACTCTGGAAACACCATATATTTT	CASSPGFGYSGNTIYF
TRBV6-2/TRBV6-3	-	TRBJ2-3	many	TGTGCCAGCAGTTACAACCGCCTAGCTGCCGATACGCAGTATTTT	CASSYNRLAADTQYF
TRBV7-2	TRBD2	TRBJ2-3	few	TGTGCCAGCAGCTTGGGACTAGCGGGAGGGCCCTCAGATACGCAGTATTTT	CASSLGLAGGPSDTQYF
TRBV5-1	-	TRBJ2-3	-	TGCGCCAGCAGCTTGGGGCAGACCACAGATACGCAGTATTTT	CASSLGQTTDTQYF
TRBV5-1	TRBD1	TRBJ2-5	-	TGCGCCAGCAGCTGGAAGGGACAGGAAGAGACCCAGTACTTC	CASSWKGQEETQYF
TRBV5-1	-	TRBJ2-5	-	TGCGCCAGCAGGGATCAACAAGAGACCCAGTACTTC	CASRDQQETQYF
TRBV5-4	TRBD1	TRBJ2-2	-	TGTGCCAGCAGGGGACAGGGGGCTATGAACACCGGGGAGCTGTTTTTT	CASRGQGAMNTGELFF
TRBV6-6	TRBD1	TRBJ1-1	few	TGTGCCAGCAGCCCCATGGCAGGGGGCGGGAGCACTGAAGCTTTCTTT	CASSPMAGGGSTEAFF
TRBV28	-	TRBJ1-1	many	TGTGCCAGCGGGGTGATTGAAGCTTTCTTT	CASGVIEAFF
TRBV27	-	TRBJ1-2	-	TGTGCCAACAGTTTCCCCAGGACAACTTGGCACTATGGCTACACCTTC	CANSFPRTTWHYGYTF
TRBV28	-	TRBJ2-7	-	TGTACCAGCATCCCTGGGGCAGGGGAGGCCTACGAGCAGTACTTC	CTSIPGAGEAYEQYF
TRBV7-2	-	TRBJ2-3	-	TGTGCCAGCAGCTTACGATTGAGGGGTAGCACAGATACGCAGTATTTT	CASSLRLRGSTDTQYF
TRBV2	-	TRBJ2-2	many	TGTGCCAGCACCCTCGCCGGGGAGCTGTTTTTT	CASTLAGELFF
TRBV6-5	TRBD1	TRBJ1-1	few	TGTGCCAGCAGTTTGGACAGGGTCCTCACTGAAGCTTTCTTT	CASSLDRVLTEAFF
TRBV19	TRBD2	TRBJ2-3	many	TGTGCCAGTAGAAAAGCGGGACCGAGCACAGATACGCAGTATTTT	CASRKAGPSTDTQYF
TRBV19	-	TRBJ1-2	many	TGTGCCAGTAGTACCACACAGGGATCATACTATGGCTACACCTTC	CASSTTQGSYYGYTF
TRBV7-9	-	TRBJ2-5	-	TGTGCCAGCAGCTTAGCGCTGGAAGAGACCCAGTACTTC	CASSLALEETQYF
TRBV9	-	TRBJ2-3	many	TGTGCCAGCAGCCTCGACCTTAGCGGCACAGATACGCAGTATTTT	CASSLDLSGTDTQYF
TRBV5-5	TRBD1	TRBJ1-2	many	TGTGCCAGCAGCGCTGGACAGGGCCAGTCCCTCTATGGCTACACCTTC	CASSAGQGQSLYGYTF
TRBV12-3/TRBV12-4	-	TRBJ1-1	many	TGTGCCAGCAGTTTATGGCAGGTCAACACTGAAGCTTTCTTT	CASSLWQVNTEAFF
TRBV20-1	-	TRBJ1-4	many	TGCAGTGCTAGACGGCGGGCAGGAAGCAATGAAAAACTGTTTTTT	CSARRRAGSNEKLFF
TRBV5-1	-	TRBJ2-5	many	TGCGCCAGCAGCTTGGAAACTTTCTATGGGACCCAGTACTTC	CASSLETFYGTQYF
TRBV11-1	TRBD2	TRBJ2-5	many	TGTGCCAGCAGCTTATTTGGCGGGAGAGAAGAGACCCAGTACTTC	CASSLFGGREETQYF
TRBV20-1	-	TRBJ2-1	-	TGCAGTGCTAGAGATTTATTCAGGGCCAATGAGCAGTTCTTC	CSARDLFRANEQFF
TRBV12-3/TRBV12-4	-	TRBJ2-3	few	TGTGCCAGCAGTTCGGGGACGGGACGCACAGATACGCAGTATTTT	CASSSGTGRTDTQYF
TRBV11-1	-	TRBJ2-1	-	TGTGCCAGCAGCAAAGAGGGAATAGCCGGAGGGGGTTACAATGAGCAGTTCTTC	CASSKEGIAGGGYNEQFF
TRBV28	TRBD2	TRBJ2-1	few	TGTGCCAGCAGTGCCAAAAGCGGGAGTATGGGTAATGAGCAGTTCTTC	CASSAKSGSMGNEQFF
TRBV6-5	-	TRBJ1-2	few	TGTGCCAGCAGTTACGCAGACACCCTTATCGGTGGCTACACCTTC	CASSYADTLIGGYTF
TRBV28	-	TRBJ1-4	few	TGTGCCACCTCAAGGGAAGGGGGGCAAAAACTGTTTTTT	CATSREGGQKLFF
TRBV18	-	TRBJ2-1	many	TGTGCCAGCTCTCCTGGTTCAAGCTCCTACAATGAGCAGTTCTTC	CASSPGSSSYNEQFF
TRBV6-1	TRBD1	TRBJ2-3	many	TGTGCCAGTACCCGCCAAGGGGGCAGCACAGATACGCAGTATTTT	CASTRQGGSTDTQYF
TRBV20-1	-	TRBJ1-1	-	TGCAGTGCTAGTATGGCAGGGGCGAACACTGAAGCTTTCTTT	CSASMAGANTEAFF
TRBV20-1	TRBD1	TRBJ1-6	many	TGCAGTGCTAACAGGGGGAGCTATAATTCACCCCTCCACTTT	CSANRGSYNSPLHF
TRBV28	TRBD2	TRBJ2-1	many	TGTGCCAGCAGCCCTCGTTTTATGTTGGGGGGGGATGAGCAGTTCTTC	CASSPRFMLGGDEQFF
TRBV11-1	-	TRBJ2-7	-	TGTGCCAGCAGCTTTGAACTAGTCAAACGTCACGAGCAGTACTTC	CASSFELVKRHEQYF
TRBV10-2	-	TRBJ2-5	few	TGCGCCAGCAGTGAGACGTGGGAGACCCAGTACTTC	CASSETWETQYF
TRBV7-2	TRBD2	TRBJ2-1	few	TGTGCCAGCAGCCCAGGACTAGCGGTCTACAATGAGCAGTTCTTC	CASSPGLAVYNEQFF
TRBV19	TRBD2	TRBJ2-4	few	TGTGCCAGTAGTGACTTGCTAGCGGGGGCAGCCAAAAACATTCAGTACTTC	CASSDLLAGAAKNIQYF
TRBV5-5	-	TRBJ2-5	-	TGTGCCAGCAGTACAGGGCGAGAGACCCAGTACTTC	CASSTGRETQYF
TRBV6-1	-	TRBJ2-1	-	TGTGCCAGCAGTGAACTAGGGCAGTACCCTTACAATGAGCAGTTCTTC	CASSELGQYPYNEQFF
TRBV7-2	-	TRBJ2-7	many	TGTGCCAGCAGCACGGGACACAGCTCCTACGAGCAGTACTTC	CASSTGHSSYEQYF
TRBV29-1	-	TRBJ2-3	few	TGCAGCGGGGAAGGACTCGGTCGGGCGCAGTATTTT	CSGEGLGRAQYF
TRBV7-9	-	TRBJ2-3	-	TGTGCCAGCAGCTTAGCGGAGGGCGGAACAGATACGCAGTATTTT	CASSLAEGGTDTQYF
TRBV6-6	-	TRBJ1-2	few	TGTGCCAGCAGCCTACAGGTGCTAGGAGGCTACACCTTC	CASSLQVLGGYTF
TRBV10-3	-	TRBJ2-1	-	TGTGCCATCAGTGAGTCGCCGCCCAAGGACAATGAGCAGTTCTTC	CAISESPPKDNEQFF
TRBV7-8	TRBD2	TRBJ2-1	few	TGTGCCAGCAGCATTGCCGGGACTAGCGGGATGTATGAGCAGTTCTTC	CASSIAGTSGMYEQFF
TRBV7-2	-	TRBJ1-5	-	TGTGCCAGCAGCTTACATCCCGCAGGCCAGCCCCAGCATTTT	CASSLHPAGQPQHF
TRBV30	-	TRBJ1-5	few	TGTGCCTGGAGCCCCCCGGCCCCGGGAGTGCAGCCCCAGCATTTT	CAWSPPAPGVQPQHF
TRBV11-2	TRBD2	TRBJ2-1	-	TGTGCCAGCAGCATCTATAGCGGGAGTGACAATGAGCAGTTCTTC	CASSIYSGSDNEQFF